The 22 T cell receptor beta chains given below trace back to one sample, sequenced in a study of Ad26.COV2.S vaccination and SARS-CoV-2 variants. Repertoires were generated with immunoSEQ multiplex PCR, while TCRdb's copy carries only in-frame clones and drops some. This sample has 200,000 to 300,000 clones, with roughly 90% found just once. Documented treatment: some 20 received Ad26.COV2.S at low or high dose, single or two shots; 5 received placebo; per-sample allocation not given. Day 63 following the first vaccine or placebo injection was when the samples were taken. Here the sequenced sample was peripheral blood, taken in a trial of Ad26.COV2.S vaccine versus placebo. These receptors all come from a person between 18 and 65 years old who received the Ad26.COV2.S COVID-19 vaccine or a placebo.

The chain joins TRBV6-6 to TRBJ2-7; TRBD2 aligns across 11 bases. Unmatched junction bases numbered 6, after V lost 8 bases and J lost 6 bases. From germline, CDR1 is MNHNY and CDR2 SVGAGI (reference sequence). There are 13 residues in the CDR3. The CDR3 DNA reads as TGTGCCAGCCTAGCGGGGGGCCTGGGCGAGCAGTACTTC. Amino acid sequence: CASLAGGLGEQYF.

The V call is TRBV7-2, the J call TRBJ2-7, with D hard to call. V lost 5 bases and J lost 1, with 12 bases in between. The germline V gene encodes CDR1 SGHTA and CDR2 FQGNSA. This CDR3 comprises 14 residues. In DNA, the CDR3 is TGTGCCAGCAGCCGCCCGACCGTTTCCTACGAGCAGTACTTC. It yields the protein CASSRPTVSYEQYF. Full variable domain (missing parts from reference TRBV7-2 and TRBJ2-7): GAGVSQSPSNKVTEKGKDVELRCDPISGHTALYWYRQSLGQGLEFLIYFQGNSAPDKSGLPSDRFSAERTGGSVSTLTIQRTQQEDSAVYLCASSRPTVSYEQYFGPGTRLTVT.

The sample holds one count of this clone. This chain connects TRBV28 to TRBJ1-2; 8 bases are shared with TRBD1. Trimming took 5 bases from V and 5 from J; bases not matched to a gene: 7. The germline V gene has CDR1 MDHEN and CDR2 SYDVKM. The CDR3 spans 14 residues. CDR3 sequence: CASSPRTGRYGYTF. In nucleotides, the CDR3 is TGTGCCAGCAGTCCTCGGACAGGGAGGTATGGCTACACCTTC.

Here the CDR3 reads CASSFDGVSSYNEQFF. Written as DNA, the CDR3 is TGTGCCAGCAGCTTCGACGGGGTCAGCTCCTACAATGAGCAGTTCTTC. The chain uses TRBV7-2 and TRBJ2-1, with a possible D match to TRBD2 (5 bases). Germline V CDR1 and CDR2: SGHTA, FQGNSA. V lost 3 bases and J lost 0, with 12 bases in between. The CDR3 runs to 16 residues.

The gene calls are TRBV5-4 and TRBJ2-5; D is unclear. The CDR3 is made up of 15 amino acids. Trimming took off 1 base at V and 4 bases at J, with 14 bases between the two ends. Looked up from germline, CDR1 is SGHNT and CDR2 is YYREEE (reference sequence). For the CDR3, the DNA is TGTGCCAGCAGCTTGTCCCGAACTTCTCGAGAGACCCAGTACTTC. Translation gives CASSLSRTSRETQYF.

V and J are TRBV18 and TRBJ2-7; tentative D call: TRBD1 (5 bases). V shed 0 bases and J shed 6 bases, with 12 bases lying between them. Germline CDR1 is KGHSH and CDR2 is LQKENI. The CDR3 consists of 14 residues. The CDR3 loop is CASSPPTGRFEQYF. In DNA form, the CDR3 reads TGTGCCAGCTCACCACCTACAGGCCGATTCGAGCAGTACTTC. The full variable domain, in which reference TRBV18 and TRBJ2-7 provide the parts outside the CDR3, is NAGVMQNPRHLVRRRGQEARLRCSPMKGHSHVYWYRQLPEEGLKFMVYLQKENIIDESGMPKERFSAEFPKEGPSILRIQQVVRGDSAAYFCASSPPTGRFEQYFGPGTRLTVT.

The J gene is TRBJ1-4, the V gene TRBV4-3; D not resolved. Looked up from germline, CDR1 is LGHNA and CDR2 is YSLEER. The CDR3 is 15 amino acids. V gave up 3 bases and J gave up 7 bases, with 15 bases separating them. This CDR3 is CASSHSREPTEKLFF. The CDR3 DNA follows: TGCGCCAGCAGCCATTCCCGGGAACCCACTGAAAAACTGTTTTTT.

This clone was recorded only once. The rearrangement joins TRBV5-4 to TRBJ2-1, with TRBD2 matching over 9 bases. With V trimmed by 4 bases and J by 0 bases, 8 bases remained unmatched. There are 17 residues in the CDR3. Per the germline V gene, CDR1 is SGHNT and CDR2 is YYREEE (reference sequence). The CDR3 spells CASSIPSGASSYNEQFF. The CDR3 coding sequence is TGTGCCAGCAGCATCCCTAGCGGGGCCAGCTCCTACAATGAGCAGTTCTTC.

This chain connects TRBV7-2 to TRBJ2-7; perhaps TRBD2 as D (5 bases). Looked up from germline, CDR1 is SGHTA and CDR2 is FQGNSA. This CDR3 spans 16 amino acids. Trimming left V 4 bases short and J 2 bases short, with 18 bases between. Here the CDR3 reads CASSSGRASWTYEQYF. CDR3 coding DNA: TGTGCCAGCAGCTCCGGCCGGGCTAGCTGGACCTACGAGCAGTACTTC.

The CDR3 coding sequence is TGTGCCAGCAGCCCGCGGACCAGCTACAATGAGCAGTTCTTC. Translation gives CASSPRTSYNEQFF. The chain couples TRBV7-9 to TRBJ2-1; D ambiguous. Trimming pared 5 bases from V and 3 bases from J, leaving 11 bases between. Germline CDR1 reads SEHNR; CDR2 reads FQNEAQ (reference sequence). This CDR3 is built from 14 residues.

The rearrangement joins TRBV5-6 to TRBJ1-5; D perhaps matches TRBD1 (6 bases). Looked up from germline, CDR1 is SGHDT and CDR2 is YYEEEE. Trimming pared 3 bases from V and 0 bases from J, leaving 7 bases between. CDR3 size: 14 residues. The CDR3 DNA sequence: TGTGCCAGCAGCTCAGGGGTTAGCAATCAGCCCCAGCATTTT. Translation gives CASSSGVSNQPQHF.

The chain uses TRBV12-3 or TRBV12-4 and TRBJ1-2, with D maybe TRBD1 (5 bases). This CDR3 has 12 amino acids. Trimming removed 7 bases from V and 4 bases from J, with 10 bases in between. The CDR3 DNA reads TGTGCCAGCACCCGGGACGGCTATGGCTACACCTTC. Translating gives CASTRDGYGYTF.

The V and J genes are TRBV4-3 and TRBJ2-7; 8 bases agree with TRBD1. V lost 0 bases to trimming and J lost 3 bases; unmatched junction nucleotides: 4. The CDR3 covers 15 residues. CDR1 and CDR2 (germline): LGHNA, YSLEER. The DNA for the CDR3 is TGCGCCAGCAGCCAAGATAAACAGGGGGACTACGAGCAGTACTTC. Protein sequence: CASSQDKQGDYEQYF.

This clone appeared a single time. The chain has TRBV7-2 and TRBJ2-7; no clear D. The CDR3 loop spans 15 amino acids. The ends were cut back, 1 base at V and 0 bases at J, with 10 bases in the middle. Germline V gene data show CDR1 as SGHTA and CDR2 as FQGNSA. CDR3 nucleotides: TGTGCCAGCAGCTTAGGGAAGTTCTCCTCCTACGAGCAGTACTTC. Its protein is CASSLGKFSSYEQYF. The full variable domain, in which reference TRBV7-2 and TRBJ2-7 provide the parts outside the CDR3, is GAGVSQSPSNKVTEKGKDVELRCDPISGHTALYWYRQSLGQGLEFLIYFQGNSAPDKSGLPSDRFSAERTGGSVSTLTIQRTQQEDSAVYLCASSLGKFSSYEQYFGPGTRLTVT.

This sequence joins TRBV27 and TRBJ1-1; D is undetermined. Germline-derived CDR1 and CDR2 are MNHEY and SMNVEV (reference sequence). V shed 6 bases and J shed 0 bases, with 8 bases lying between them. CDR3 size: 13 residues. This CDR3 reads CASSQRVNTEAFF. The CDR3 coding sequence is TGTGCCAGCAGCCAGAGAGTGAACACTGAAGCTTTCTTT.

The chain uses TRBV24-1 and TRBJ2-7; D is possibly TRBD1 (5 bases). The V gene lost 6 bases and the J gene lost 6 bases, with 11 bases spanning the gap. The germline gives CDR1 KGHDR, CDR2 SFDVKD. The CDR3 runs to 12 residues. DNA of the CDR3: TGTGCCACCAGTTACCAGGGAACCGAGCAGTACTTC. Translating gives CATSYQGTEQYF.

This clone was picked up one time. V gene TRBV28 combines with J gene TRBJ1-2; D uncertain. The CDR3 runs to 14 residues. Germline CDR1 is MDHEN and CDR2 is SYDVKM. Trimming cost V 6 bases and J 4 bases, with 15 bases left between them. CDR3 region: CASRTPGNLYGYTF. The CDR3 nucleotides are TGTGCCAGCAGAACTCCGGGCAACCTCTATGGCTACACCTTC.

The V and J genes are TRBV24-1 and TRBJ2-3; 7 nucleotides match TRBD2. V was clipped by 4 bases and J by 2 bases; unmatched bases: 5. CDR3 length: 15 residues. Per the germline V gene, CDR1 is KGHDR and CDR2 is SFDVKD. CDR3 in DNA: TGTGCCACCAGTGACCCCAGCGGGAACACAGATACGCAGTATTTT. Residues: CATSDPSGNTDTQYF.

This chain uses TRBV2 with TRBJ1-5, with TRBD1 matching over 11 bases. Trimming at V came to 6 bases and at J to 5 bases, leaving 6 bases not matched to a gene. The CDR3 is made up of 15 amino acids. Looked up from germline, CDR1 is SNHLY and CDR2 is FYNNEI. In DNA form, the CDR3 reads TGTGCCAGCAGGGACGGGACAGGGGGATATCAGCCCCAGCATTTT. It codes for CASRDGTGGYQPQHF. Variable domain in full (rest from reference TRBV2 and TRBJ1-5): EPEVTQTPSHQVTQMGQEVILRCVPISNHLYFYWYRQILGQKVEFLVSFYNNEISEKSEIFDDQFSVERPDGSNFTLKIRSTKLEDSAMYFCASRDGTGGYQPQHFGDGTRLSIL.

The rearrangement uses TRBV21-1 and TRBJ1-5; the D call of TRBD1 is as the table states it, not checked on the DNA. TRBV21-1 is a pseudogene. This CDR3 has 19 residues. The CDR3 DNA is TGTGCCAGCAGCGCGCACCGGGACAGGGCTCCTCTCTGCAATCAGCCCCAGCATTTT. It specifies CASSAHRDRAPLCNQPQHF.

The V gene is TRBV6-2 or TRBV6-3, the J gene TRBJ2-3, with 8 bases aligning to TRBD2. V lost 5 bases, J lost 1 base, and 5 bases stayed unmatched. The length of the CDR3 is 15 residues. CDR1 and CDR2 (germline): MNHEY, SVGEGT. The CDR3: CASSHPLAGTDTQYF. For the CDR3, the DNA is TGTGCCAGCAGTCACCCACTAGCGGGCACAGATACGCAGTATTTT.

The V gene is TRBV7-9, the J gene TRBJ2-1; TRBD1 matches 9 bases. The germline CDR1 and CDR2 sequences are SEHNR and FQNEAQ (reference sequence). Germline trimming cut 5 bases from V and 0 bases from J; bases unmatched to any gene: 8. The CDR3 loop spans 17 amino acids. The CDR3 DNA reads TGTGCCAGCAGCGGGCGGACAGGGGCCAGCTCCTACAATGAGCAGTTCTTC. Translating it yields CASSGRTGASSYNEQFF.